The TCR beta chain described here comes from a study of cytomegalovirus exposure and HLA in healthy donors. General study results and limits: Associated with cytomegalovirus, according to the listing, were some 150 TCR beta chains. Published work reported that the classifier diagnosed cytomegalovirus status with high specificity and sensitivity. TCR clusters originating in the first cohort tended to co-occur in the 110 or so validation repertoires, according to a later analysis.

Only in-frame clones appear in the TCRdb table, and some are missing; sequencing was by immunoSEQ multiplex PCR. The data hold about 220,000 clones, with under 95% observed a single time. The CDR3 extends over 15 amino acids. The V and J ends lost 5 bases and 3 bases, in that order; junction bases with no gene match: 7. Germline CDR1 reads WNHNN; CDR2 reads SYGVQD (reference sequence). Comment on this clone: The antigen is not known.

The receptor's source is a woman under 30 in good health and CMV-seronegative. V usage is TRBV10-1 and J usage is TRBJ1-1, with 9 positions matching TRBD1. Specimen: PBMCs. In DNA form, the CDR3 reads TGCGCCAGCAGTCCCGGGACAGGGTACGACACTGAAGCTTTCTTT. It codes for CASSPGTGYDTEAFF.